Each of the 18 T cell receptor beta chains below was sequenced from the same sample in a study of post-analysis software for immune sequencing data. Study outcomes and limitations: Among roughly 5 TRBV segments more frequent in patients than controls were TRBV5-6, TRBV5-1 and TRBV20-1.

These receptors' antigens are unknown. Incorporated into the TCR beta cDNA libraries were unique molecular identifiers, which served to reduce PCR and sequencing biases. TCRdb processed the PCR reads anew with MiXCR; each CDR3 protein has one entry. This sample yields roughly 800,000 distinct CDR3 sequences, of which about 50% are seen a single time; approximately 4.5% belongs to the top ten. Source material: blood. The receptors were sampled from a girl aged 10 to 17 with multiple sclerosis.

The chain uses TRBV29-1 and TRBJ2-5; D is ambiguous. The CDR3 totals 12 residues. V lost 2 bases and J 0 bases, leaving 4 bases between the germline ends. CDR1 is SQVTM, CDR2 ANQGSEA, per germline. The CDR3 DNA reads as TGCAGCGTTGAAAACAACCAAGAGACCCAGTACTTC. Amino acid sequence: CSVENNQETQYF.

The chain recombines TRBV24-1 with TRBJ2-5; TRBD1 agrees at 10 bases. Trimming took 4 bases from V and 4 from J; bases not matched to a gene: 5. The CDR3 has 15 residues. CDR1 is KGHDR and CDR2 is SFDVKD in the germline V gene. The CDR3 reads CATSDQTGGRETQYF. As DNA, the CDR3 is TGTGCCACCAGTGACCAGACAGGGGGCCGAGAGACCCAGTACTTC.

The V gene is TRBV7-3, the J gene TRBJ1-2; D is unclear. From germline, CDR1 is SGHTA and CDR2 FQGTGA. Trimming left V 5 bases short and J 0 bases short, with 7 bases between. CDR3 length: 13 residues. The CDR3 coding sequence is TGTGCCAGCAGCCCTAGTCCTAACTATGGCTACACCTTC. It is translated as CASSPSPNYGYTF.

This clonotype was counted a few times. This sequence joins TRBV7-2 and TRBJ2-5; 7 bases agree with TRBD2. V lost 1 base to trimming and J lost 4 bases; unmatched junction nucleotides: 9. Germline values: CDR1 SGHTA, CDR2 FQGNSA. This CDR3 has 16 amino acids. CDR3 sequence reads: CASSLERAGWGETQYF. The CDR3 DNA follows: TGTGCCAGCAGCTTAGAGCGAGCGGGGTGGGGAGAGACCCAGTACTTC.

The CDR3 coding sequence is TGTGCCAGCGTATCCCCACGAGCAGGGGGCCAGTACTTC. It codes for CASVSPRAGGQYF. This chain joins TRBV7-9 and TRBJ2-5; 7 bases match TRBD1. The CDR3 contains 13 residues. CDR1 is SEHNR and CDR2 is FQNEAQ in the germline V gene (reference sequence). Germline trimming cut 8 bases from V and 10 bases from J; bases unmatched to any gene: 13.

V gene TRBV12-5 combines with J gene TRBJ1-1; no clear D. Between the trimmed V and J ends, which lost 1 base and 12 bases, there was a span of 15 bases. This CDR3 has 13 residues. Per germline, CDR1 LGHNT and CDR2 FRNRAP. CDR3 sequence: CASGLAPWGATFF. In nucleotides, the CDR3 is TGTGCTAGTGGTTTGGCCCCCTGGGGTGCCACTTTCTTT.

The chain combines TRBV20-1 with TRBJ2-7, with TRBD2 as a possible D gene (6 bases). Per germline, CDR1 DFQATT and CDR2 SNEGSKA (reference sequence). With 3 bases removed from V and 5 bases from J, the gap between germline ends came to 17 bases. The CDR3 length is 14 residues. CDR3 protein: CSARLGSLGDEQYF. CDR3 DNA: TGCAGTGCTAGGCTCGGGAGCCTTGGGGACGAGCAGTACTTC.

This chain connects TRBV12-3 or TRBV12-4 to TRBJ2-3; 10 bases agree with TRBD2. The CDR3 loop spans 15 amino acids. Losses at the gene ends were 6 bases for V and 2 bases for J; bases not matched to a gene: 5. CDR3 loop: CASRDLAGATDTQYF. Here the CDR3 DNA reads TGTGCCAGCAGGGACCTAGCGGGGGCCACAGATACGCAGTATTTT.

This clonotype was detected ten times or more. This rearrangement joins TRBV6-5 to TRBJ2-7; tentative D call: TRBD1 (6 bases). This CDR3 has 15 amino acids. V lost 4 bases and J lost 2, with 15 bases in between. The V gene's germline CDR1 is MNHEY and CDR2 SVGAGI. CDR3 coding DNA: TGTGCCAGCAGTTCATCGAGGACAGTGGCCTACGAGCAGTACTTC. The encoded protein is CASSSSRTVAYEQYF.

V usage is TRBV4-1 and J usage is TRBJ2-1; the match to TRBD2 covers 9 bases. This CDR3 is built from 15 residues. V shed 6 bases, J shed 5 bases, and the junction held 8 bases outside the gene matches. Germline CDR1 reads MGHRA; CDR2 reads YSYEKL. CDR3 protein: CASSRPTSGNNEQFF. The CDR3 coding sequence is TGCGCCAGCAGTCGCCCGACTAGCGGAAACAATGAGCAGTTCTTC.

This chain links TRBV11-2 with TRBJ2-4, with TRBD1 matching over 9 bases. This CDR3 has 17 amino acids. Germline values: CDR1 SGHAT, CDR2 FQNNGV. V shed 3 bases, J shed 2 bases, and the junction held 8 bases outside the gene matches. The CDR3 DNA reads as TGTGCCAGCAGCTTCACAGGGGGCGAAAAGTCCAAAAACATTCAGTACTTC. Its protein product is CASSFTGGEKSKNIQYF.

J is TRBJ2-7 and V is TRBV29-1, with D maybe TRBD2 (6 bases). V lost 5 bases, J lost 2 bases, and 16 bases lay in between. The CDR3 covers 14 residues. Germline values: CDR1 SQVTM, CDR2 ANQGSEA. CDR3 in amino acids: CSVRSLAIPYEQYF. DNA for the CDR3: TGCAGCGTTAGATCCCTAGCGATACCCTACGAGCAGTACTTC.

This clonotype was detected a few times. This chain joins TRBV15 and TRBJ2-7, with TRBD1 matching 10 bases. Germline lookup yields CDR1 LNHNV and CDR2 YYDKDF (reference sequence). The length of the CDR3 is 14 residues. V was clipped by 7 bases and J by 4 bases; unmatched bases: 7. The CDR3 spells CATTSGQGIYEQYF. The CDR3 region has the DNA TGTGCCACCACTTCGGGACAGGGGATATACGAGCAGTACTTC. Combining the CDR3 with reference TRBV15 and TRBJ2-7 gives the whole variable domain DAMVIQNPRYQVTQFGKPVTLSCSQTLNHNVMYWYQQKSSQAPKLLFHYYDKDFNNEADTPDNFQSRRPNTSFCFLDIRSPGLGDTAMYLCATTSGQGIYEQYFGPGTRLTVT.

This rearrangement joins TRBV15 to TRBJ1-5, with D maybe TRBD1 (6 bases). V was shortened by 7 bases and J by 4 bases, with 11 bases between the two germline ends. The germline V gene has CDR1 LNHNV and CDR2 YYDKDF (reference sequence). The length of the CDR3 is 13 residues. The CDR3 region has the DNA TGTGCCACCACGGACAGAATGAATCAGCCCCAGCATTTT. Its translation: CATTDRMNQPQHF. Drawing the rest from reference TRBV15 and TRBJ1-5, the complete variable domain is DAMVIQNPRYQVTQFGKPVTLSCSQTLNHNVMYWYQQKSSQAPKLLFHYYDKDFNNEADTPDNFQSRRPNTSFCFLDIRSPGLGDTAMYLCATTDRMNQPQHFGDGTRLSIL.

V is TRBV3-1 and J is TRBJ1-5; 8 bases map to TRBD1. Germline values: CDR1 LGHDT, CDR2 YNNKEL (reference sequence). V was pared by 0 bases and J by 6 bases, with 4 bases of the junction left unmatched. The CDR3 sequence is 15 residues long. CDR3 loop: CASSQDAGGGQPQHF. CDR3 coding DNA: TGTGCCAGCAGCCAAGATGCAGGGGGCGGTCAGCCCCAGCATTTT.

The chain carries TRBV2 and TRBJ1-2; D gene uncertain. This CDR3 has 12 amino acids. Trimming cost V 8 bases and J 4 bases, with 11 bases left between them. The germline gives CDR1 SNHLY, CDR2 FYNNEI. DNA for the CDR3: TGTGCCAGCCTCCGGTCGCGCTATGGCTACACCTTC. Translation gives CASLRSRYGYTF.

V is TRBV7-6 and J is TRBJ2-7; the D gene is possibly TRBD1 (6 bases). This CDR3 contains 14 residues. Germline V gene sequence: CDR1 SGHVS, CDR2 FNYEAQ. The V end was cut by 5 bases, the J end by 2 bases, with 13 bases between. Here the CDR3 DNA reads TGTGCCAGCAGCCCGAACAGGGAGACCTACGAGCAGTACTTC. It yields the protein CASSPNRETYEQYF. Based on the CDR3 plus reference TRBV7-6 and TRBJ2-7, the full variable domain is GAGVSQSPRYKVTKRGQDVALRCDPISGHVSLYWYRQALGQGPEFLTYFNYEAQQDKSGLPNDRFSAERPEGSISTLTIQRTEQRDSAMYRCASSPNRETYEQYFGPGTRLTVT.

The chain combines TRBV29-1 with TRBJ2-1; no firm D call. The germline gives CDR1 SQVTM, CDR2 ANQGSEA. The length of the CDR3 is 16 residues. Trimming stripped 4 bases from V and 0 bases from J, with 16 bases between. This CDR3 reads CSVVEGTPLSYNEQFF. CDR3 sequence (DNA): TGCAGCGTTGTGGAAGGAACCCCCCTCTCCTACAATGAGCAGTTCTTC.